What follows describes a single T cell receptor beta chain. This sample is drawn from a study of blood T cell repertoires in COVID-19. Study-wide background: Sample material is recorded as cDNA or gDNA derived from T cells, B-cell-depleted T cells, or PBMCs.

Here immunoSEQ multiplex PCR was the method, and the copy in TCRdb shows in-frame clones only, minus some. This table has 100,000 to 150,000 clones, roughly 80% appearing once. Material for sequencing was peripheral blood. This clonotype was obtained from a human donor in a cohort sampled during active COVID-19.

CDR3 sequence reads: CASSFSLSSYEQYF. CDR3 nucleotide sequence: TGTGCCAGCAGCTTTAGTCTAAGCTCCTACGAGCAGTACTTC. The chain is built from TRBV7-9 and TRBJ2-7; D gene uncertain. V shed 3 bases and J shed 0 bases, with 9 bases lying between them. CDR1 SEHNR and CDR2 FQNEAQ come from the germline V gene (reference sequence). CDR3 length equals 14 residues. Full variable domain (outside the CDR3, taken from reference TRBV7-9 and TRBJ2-7): DTGVSQNPRHKITKRGQNVTFRCDPISEHNRLYWYRQTLGQGPEFLTYFQNEAQLEKSRLLSDRFSAERPKGSFSTLEIQRTEQGDSAMYLCASSFSLSSYEQYFGPGTRLTVT.